These 28 T cell receptor beta chains were all obtained from the same sample, sequenced in a study of blood T cell repertoires in COVID-19. Sequencing used immunoSEQ multiplex PCR; TCRdb keeps in-frame clones, though not all of them. This table has 45,000 or so clones, approximately 86% appearing once. Sequenced: peripheral blood. These receptors were taken from a man aged 35 to 55 with active COVID-19.

This chain's CDR3 is CASSSASGRNSYNEQFF. As DNA, the CDR3 is TGTGCCAGCAGTTCCGCTAGCGGGAGGAACTCCTACAATGAGCAGTTCTTC. The chain uses TRBV28 and TRBJ2-1, with TRBD2 matching 11 bases. This CDR3 has 17 amino acids. Germline V CDR1 and CDR2: MDHEN, SYDVKM. The V segment lost 4 bases and the J segment 0 bases; nucleotides outside the gene matches: 5.

The rearrangement joins TRBV28 to TRBJ1-2; 9 bases agree with TRBD1. V gave up 4 bases and J gave up 6 bases; unmatched junction bases: 3. Germline V CDR1 and CDR2: MDHEN, SYDVKM. This CDR3 has 13 amino acids. DNA of the CDR3: TGTGCCAGCAGTTGGACAGGGGACCATGGCTACACCTTC. Translation gives CASSWTGDHGYTF.

The V call is TRBV6-5, the J call TRBJ1-5; D is unresolved. The germline CDR1 and CDR2 sequences are MNHEY and SVGAGI. V dropped 8 bases and J dropped 6 bases, with 14 bases sitting between them. The CDR3 has 13 residues. The CDR3 bases are TGTGCCAGCCGCCTAGCTCCCGGTCAGCCCCAGCATTTT. This codes for CASRLAPGQPQHF.

The rearrangement links TRBV28 to TRBJ2-7; 8 nucleotides line up with TRBD2. Germline V lookup: CDR1 MDHEN, CDR2 SYDVKM. V lost 5 bases and J lost 6; bases outside the gene matches: 6. The CDR3 has 13 residues. The DNA of the CDR3 is TGTGCCAGCAGTCCGGGACTAGTGACCGAGCAGTACTTC. Translation gives CASSPGLVTEQYF.

This clone was recorded a few times. The gene calls are TRBV20-1 and TRBJ2-3; D remains ambiguous. The CDR3 sequence is 13 residues long. V lost 3 bases and J lost 5, with 12 bases in between. The V gene's germline CDR1 is DFQATT and CDR2 SNEGSKA (reference sequence). CDR3 coding DNA: TGCAGTGCTAGTCCCCCCCCCAAAGATACGCAGTATTTT. Protein: CSASPPPKDTQYF.

The CDR3 here is CASSPRLAEKETQYF. As DNA, the CDR3 is TGTGCCAGCAGTCCGAGACTAGCGGAGAAAGAGACCCAGTACTTC. The chain uses TRBV7-9 and TRBJ2-5; 9 bases are shared with TRBD2. The trim removed 6 bases at V and 3 bases at J, leaving 8 bases unmatched. The V gene's germline CDR1 is SEHNR and CDR2 FQNEAQ (reference sequence). This CDR3 has 15 amino acids.

The chain employs TRBV2 and TRBJ2-5, with 11 bases matching TRBD1. After removal of 4 bases from V and 4 bases from J, the junction contained 8 bases not matched to a gene. The CDR3 contains 16 residues. Germline lookup yields CDR1 SNHLY and CDR2 FYNNEI. CDR3 bases: TGTGCCAGCAGTGGGTCCCCCGGGACAGGGGGAGAGACCCAGTACTTC. It yields the protein CASSGSPGTGGETQYF.

The rearrangement joins TRBV7-6 to TRBJ2-7; TRBD1 matches at 9 bases. The CDR3 extends over 15 amino acids. Trimming removed 2 bases from V and 1 base from J; junction bases left unmatched: 3. CDR1 is SGHVS and CDR2 is FNYEAQ in the germline V gene. The CDR3 DNA follows: TGTGCCAGCAGCTTATCCGGGACAGGGTCCTACGAGCAGTACTTC. This gives the protein CASSLSGTGSYEQYF.

The chain links TRBV21-1 to TRBJ2-1; the table names TRBD2, a call not compared with the DNA. TRBV21-1 is reported as a pseudogene. The CDR3 is made up of 14 amino acids. DNA of the CDR3: TGTGCCAGACCGATACTCCGGGACTCCTCCGGGCAGTTCTTC. This gives the protein CARPILRDSSGQFF.

CDR3 in DNA: TGCAGTGCTAGTTTCGGGTCCGGGGCCAACGTCCTGACTTTC. Encoded protein: CSASFGSGANVLTF. The rearrangement links TRBV20-1 to TRBJ2-6; D remains unclear. CDR1 and CDR2 from the germline V gene are DFQATT and SNEGSKA (reference sequence). V was shortened by 3 bases and J by 4 bases, with 10 bases between the two germline ends. The CDR3 runs to 14 residues.

This clone turned up a few times. The chain links TRBV7-9 to TRBJ2-1, with a tentative D call TRBD1 (6 bases). Germline V CDR1 and CDR2: SEHNR, FQNEAQ (reference sequence). The CDR3 totals 16 residues. V shed 4 bases and J shed 8 bases, with 21 bases lying between them. As DNA, the CDR3 is TGTGCCAGCAGCTCCGACCCCCAGGGGCCTGGGGATGAGCAGTTCTTC. Its translation is CASSSDPQGPGDEQFF.

This rearrangement joins TRBV3-1 (or the pseudogene TRBV3-2) to TRBJ2-1, with 7 bases lining up with TRBD2. This CDR3 comprises 18 residues. V dropped 0 bases and J dropped 0; count of bases not matched to a gene: 8. Per germline, CDR1 LGHDT and CDR2 YNNKEL (reference sequence). The CDR3, as DNA: TGTGCCAGCAGCCAAGAGGGGAAGCGGGGCGACTCCTACAATGAGCAGTTCTTC. It translates to CASSQEGKRGDSYNEQFF.

The rearrangement links TRBV3-1 (or the pseudogene TRBV3-2) to TRBJ2-7; 12 nucleotides align to TRBD2. V was clipped by 0 bases and J by 5 bases; unmatched bases: 5. There are 16 residues in the CDR3. Germline lookup yields CDR1 LGHDT and CDR2 YNNKEL (reference sequence). The CDR3 region is CASSQEALAGGDEQYF. Here the CDR3 DNA reads TGTGCCAGCAGCCAAGAGGCCCTAGCGGGGGGGGACGAGCAGTACTTC.

The table lists this clone with a count of one. The rearrangement links TRBV30 to TRBJ2-2; possibly TRBD1 for D (5 bases). Germline V gives CDR1 GTSNPN, CDR2 SVGIG (reference sequence). With 3 bases removed from V and 3 bases from J, the gap between germline ends came to 11 bases. This CDR3 region has 14 residues. CDR3 DNA: TGTGCCTGGAGCAGGACACCTTACACCGGGGAGCTGTTTTTT. Residues: CAWSRTPYTGELFF.

Turning to this clone: At one of its ends the junction is not consistent with the germline gene, which may arise from a read error. This chain uses TRBV10-2 with TRBJ2-3, with D perhaps assigned TRBD1 or TRBD2 (5 bases each). The CDR3 extends over 14 amino acids. Germline V lookup: CDR1 WSHSY, CDR2 SAAADI. The chain's CDR3 is CASNEGRYTDTQYF. The CDR3 DNA follows: TGCGCCAGCAATGAGGGGCGATACACAGATACGCAGTATTTT.

The chain recombines TRBV5-4 with TRBJ2-3; a weak D match, TRBD2 (6 bases). This CDR3 region has 14 residues. CDR1 is SGHNT and CDR2 is YYREEE in the germline V gene (reference sequence). V was cut by 9 bases and J by 4 bases, with 18 bases left in between. The CDR3, as DNA: TGTGCCACCTCCCGGGAGCCTAGCCCAGATACGCAGTATTTT. Translation: CATSREPSPDTQYF.

This sequence joins TRBV2 and TRBJ1-6, with D possibly being TRBD1 (5 bases). Trimming left V 4 bases short and J 9 bases short, with 13 bases between. The CDR3 covers 14 residues. In germline, CDR1 is SNHLY, CDR2 FYNNEI. Written as DNA, the CDR3 is TGTGCCAGCAGTGCCACGGGACTTGCTTCACCCCTCCACTTT. As protein: CASSATGLASPLHF.

The chain employs TRBV6-6 and TRBJ2-3; possible D gene TRBD1, 7 bases. Trimming shortened V by 2 bases and J by 4 bases, and 10 bases separated the two germline ends. Germline CDR1 reads MNHNY; CDR2 reads SVGAGI (reference sequence). The CDR3 covers 14 residues. The CDR3 here is CASSYGGTADTQYF. DNA of the CDR3: TGTGCCAGCAGTTACGGGGGGACAGCAGATACGCAGTATTTT.

The J gene is TRBJ2-5, the V gene TRBV10-3, with D perhaps matching TRBD1 (5 bases). Trimming stripped 4 bases from V and 5 bases from J, with 14 bases between. CDR1 and CDR2 from the germline V gene are ENHRY and SYGVKD. This CDR3 spans 14 amino acids. DNA for the CDR3: TGTGCCATCAGTGGAGTGCAGGGCCAGGAGACCCAGTACTTC. Its translation is CAISGVQGQETQYF.

This chain uses TRBV28 with TRBJ1-5; D might be TRBD1 (6 bases). Germline loops: CDR1 MDHEN, CDR2 SYDVKM. The CDR3 runs 14 residues. V was cut by 8 bases and J by 7 bases, with 18 bases left in between. This CDR3 is CASVVAGEGQPQHF. The CDR3 bases are TGTGCCAGCGTCGTAGCAGGGGAGGGACAGCCCCAGCATTTT.

The chain employs TRBV30 and TRBJ1-1; the D gene is possibly TRBD1 (5 bases). The ends were cut back, 4 bases at V and 8 bases at J, with 17 bases in the middle. Germline lookup yields CDR1 GTSNPN and CDR2 SVGIG (reference sequence). This CDR3 spans 13 amino acids. This CDR3 is CAWIRDGSSEAFF. CDR3 DNA sequence: TGTGCCTGGATTCGGGACGGGAGCTCGGAAGCTTTCTTT.

This chain joins TRBV9 and TRBJ2-1, with 8 positions matching TRBD2. The CDR3 covers 15 residues. Germline CDR1 is SGDLS and CDR2 is YYNGEE. Germline trimming cut 4 bases from V and 6 bases from J; bases unmatched to any gene: 9. The CDR3 spells CASSRELAEFNEQFF. The CDR3 nucleotides are TGTGCCAGCAGCCGCGAACTAGCGGAATTCAATGAGCAGTTCTTC.

This clone showed up just once. V and J are TRBV6-5 and TRBJ1-1, with TRBD1 matching over 7 bases. The germline gives CDR1 MNHEY, CDR2 SVGAGI. V trimming: 7 bases; J trimming: 6 bases; junction bases outside the gene matches: 11. The CDR3 loop spans 14 amino acids. DNA for the CDR3: TGTGCCAGCAACAACCCACAGGGGAAGGCTGAAGCTTTCTTT. This codes for CASNNPQGKAEAFF.

This chain connects TRBV13 to TRBJ2-6; TRBD1 might be the D (6 bases). Germline V lookup: CDR1 PRHDT, CDR2 FYEKMQ (reference sequence). The CDR3 covers 15 residues. Trimming pared 5 bases from V and 1 base from J, leaving 9 bases between. The CDR3 loop is CASSRTGSGANVLTF. CDR3 sequence (DNA): TGTGCCAGCAGCCGTACAGGGTCTGGGGCCAACGTCCTGACTTTC.

This chain uses TRBV18 with TRBJ2-3, with 7 bases fitting TRBD2. CDR3 length: 14 amino acids. Per germline, CDR1 KGHSH and CDR2 LQKENI. V was pared by 6 bases and J by 3 bases, with 6 bases of the junction left unmatched. CDR3 amino acids: CASSRDYLTDTQYF. The DNA of the CDR3 is TGTGCCAGCTCCCGGGACTACTTGACAGATACGCAGTATTTT.

The chain has TRBV7-9 and TRBJ1-6; 11 positions agree with TRBD1. The trim removed 3 bases at V and 5 bases at J, leaving 3 bases unmatched. The CDR3 has 16 residues. Germline loops: CDR1 SEHNR, CDR2 FQNEAQ (reference sequence). CDR3 coding DNA: TGTGCCAGCAGCTTGGGACAGGGGGAAAATAATTCACCCCTCCACTTT. It codes for CASSLGQGENNSPLHF.

The chain couples TRBV10-1 to TRBJ2-3; the match to TRBD2 covers 9 bases. The CDR3 sequence is 14 residues long. V trimming: 4 bases; J trimming: 6 bases; junction bases outside the gene matches: 5. The V gene's germline CDR1 is WNHNN and CDR2 SYGVQD (reference sequence). The CDR3 nucleotides are TGCGCCAGCAGTGGGGGACTAGCAAGCGATACGCAGTATTTT. It specifies CASSGGLASDTQYF.

The genes are TRBV30 and TRBJ1-4; D is possibly TRBD1 (5 bases). The germline V and J ends were trimmed by 1 base and 0 bases, with 12 bases remaining between them. This CDR3 has 16 residues. Germline loops: CDR1 GTSNPN, CDR2 SVGIG (reference sequence). CDR3 sequence reads: CAWSGQYRTTNEKLFF. The CDR3 DNA reads TGTGCCTGGAGTGGGCAATACAGGACAACTAATGAAAAACTGTTTTTT.